These 30 T cell receptor beta chains originate from one sample sequenced in a study of shared clonotypes between healthy human individuals. This table comes from immunoSEQ multiplex PCR, and its TCRdb copy is limited to in-frame clones, with some not included. This sample has some 1.1 million clones, with around three quarters found just once. Sequences were obtained from memory CD4+ T cells from PBMCs. Documented subset: CD45RA-negative fraction. These TCRs come from a man younger than 30 in good health. Some clones in this sample may be carry-over from other donors' samples.

The chain employs TRBV7-8 and TRBJ1-2, with D perhaps TRBD1 (6 bases). V lost 5 bases to trimming and J lost 7 bases, with 17 bases between them. CDR3 size: 14 residues. Per germline, CDR1 SGHVS and CDR2 FQNEAQ. The CDR3: CASSRSAGQSGYTF. CDR3 coding DNA: TGTGCCAGCAGCCGCTCTGCCGGACAGTCTGGCTACACCTTC. Full variable domain (remainder filled in from reference TRBV7-8 and TRBJ1-2): GAGVSQSPRYKVAKRGQDVALRCDPISGHVSLFWYQQALGQGPEFLTYFQNEAQLDKSGLPSDRFFAERPEGSVSTLKIQRTQQEDSAVYLCASSRSAGQSGYTFGSGTRLTVV.

The rearrangement links TRBV6-5 to TRBJ2-1, with no clear D. Trimming took off 2 bases at V and 7 bases at J, with 15 bases between the two ends. CDR1 and CDR2 (germline): MNHEY, SVGAGI. This CDR3 contains 15 residues. The CDR3 DNA is TGTGCCAGCAGTTACCAAGCCTCAGTGGGGAATGAGCAGTTCTTC. Translation: CASSYQASVGNEQFF.

The chain uses TRBV6-1 and TRBJ2-5, with a possible D match to TRBD1 (7 bases). The ends were cut back, 6 bases at V and 2 bases at J, with 13 bases in the middle. The CDR3 loop spans 14 amino acids. Germline CDR1 MNHNS, CDR2 SASEGT. CDR3 in amino acids: CASRQPGGQETQYF. CDR3 nucleotide sequence: TGTGCCAGCAGGCAACCAGGGGGGCAAGAGACCCAGTACTTC.

Comments on this clone: One end of the junction is discordant with germline, which a read error may explain. CDR3: CASSPSQGNFFF. The CDR3 coding sequence is TGTGCCAGCAGTCCAAGTCAGGGAAACTTCTTTTTC. V is TRBV6-5 and J is TRBJ2-7, with a weak D call TRBD1 (5 bases). This CDR3 has 12 amino acids. In germline, CDR1 is MNHEY, CDR2 SVGAGI.

The chain has TRBV19 and TRBJ1-1; D perhaps matches TRBD1 (6 bases). Trimming stripped 6 bases from V and 5 bases from J, with 13 bases between. This CDR3 has 13 residues. Germline V gene lookup returns CDR1 LNHDA and CDR2 SQIVND (reference sequence). The CDR3: CASSTGFKTEAFF. The CDR3 DNA sequence: TGTGCCAGTAGCACAGGGTTCAAAACTGAAGCTTTCTTT.

The J gene is TRBJ2-2, the V gene TRBV28; no definite D call. The CDR3 consists of 13 residues. V lost 10 bases and J lost 0, with 9 bases in between. Germline V gene sequence: CDR1 MDHEN, CDR2 SYDVKM. CDR3 bases: TGTGCCACCGGTAGTGCGAACACCGGGGAGCTGTTTTTT. It translates to CATGSANTGELFF.

The chain is built from TRBV25-1 and TRBJ2-1, with D perhaps being TRBD1 or TRBD2 (5 bases each). Germline V CDR1 and CDR2: MGHDK, SYGVNS. The CDR3 extends over 16 amino acids. Trimming removed 5 bases at V and 7 bases at J, with 21 bases between. CDR3 DNA: TGTGCCAGCAGTATCGAAGGGACCGGGATTCCTAATGAGCAGTTCTTC. The encoded protein is CASSIEGTGIPNEQFF.

This chain connects TRBV29-1 to TRBJ2-1, with 13 nucleotides matching TRBD2. Germline V gene data show CDR1 as SQVTM and CDR2 as ANQGSEA. The length of the CDR3 is 15 residues. Trimming at V came to 5 bases and at J to 3 bases, leaving 4 bases not matched to a gene. The CDR3 bases are TGCAGCGTTAGACTAGCGGGAGGAAACTACAATGAGCAGTTCTTC. It specifies CSVRLAGGNYNEQFF.

Concerning this clone itself: A far larger clone is one nucleotide away, so this likely arose from a read error. Other DNA sequences of this sample code for an identical CDR3. The J gene is TRBJ1-1, the V gene TRBV30; D call uncertain. V was pared by 4 bases and J by 1 base, with 10 bases between. Germline V gene lookup returns CDR1 GTSNPN and CDR2 SVGIG (reference sequence). This CDR3 is built from 13 residues. In nucleotides, the CDR3 is TGTGCCTGGAATCGGCTAGGGAACACTGAAGCTTTCTTT. This codes for CAWNRLGNTEAFF.

In this sample, this clone turned up a few times. The CDR3: CASSLSGYETQYF. In nucleotides, the CDR3 is TGTGCCAGCAGTTTATCAGGATACGAGACCCAGTACTTC. The chain couples TRBV28 to TRBJ2-5, with D hard to call. In germline, CDR1 is MDHEN, CDR2 SYDVKM. This CDR3 spans 13 amino acids. V was shortened by 1 base and J by 5 bases, with 8 bases between the two germline ends.

The rearrangement joins TRBV4-3 to TRBJ2-3; 7 bases agree with TRBD1. The CDR3 covers 15 residues. The germline V gene has CDR1 LGHNA and CDR2 YSLEER. With 4 bases clipped from V and 2 bases from J, the junction kept 6 bases outside the gene matches. The chain's CDR3 is CASSLRTGFTDTQYF. The DNA of the CDR3 is TGCGCCAGCAGCCTCCGGACAGGATTCACAGATACGCAGTATTTT.

The CDR3 sequence is CASSSRTSGDYGYTF. The CDR3 nucleotides read TGTGCCAGCAGCTCGAGGACCTCAGGTGACTATGGCTACACCTTC. The rearrangement links TRBV7-9 to TRBJ1-2; no firm D call. Per germline, CDR1 SEHNR and CDR2 FQNEAQ (reference sequence). Trimming removed 4 bases from V and 3 bases from J, with 15 bases in between. This CDR3 region has 15 residues.

The V gene is TRBV5-4, the J gene TRBJ2-7; D might be TRBD2 (6 bases). Germline lookup yields CDR1 SGHNT and CDR2 YYREEE (reference sequence). V was shortened by 1 base and J by 5 bases, with 16 bases between the two germline ends. CDR3 size: 15 residues. CDR3: CASSLRGAPEDEQYF. The DNA of the CDR3 is TGTGCCAGCAGCTTGCGCGGGGCCCCAGAGGACGAGCAGTACTTC.

A note on this clone: Germline and junction disagree at one end, which may indicate a read error. J is TRBJ2-1 and V is TRBV5-6, with TRBD2 as a possible D gene (5 bases). The CDR3 consists of 13 residues. Looked up from germline, CDR1 is SGHDT and CDR2 is YYEEEE. The CDR3 DNA follows: TGTGCCAGCAGCCCTGGACTGAACAATGCGCAGTTCTTC. Translation gives CASSPGLNNAQFF. The whole variable domain, filled in from reference TRBV5-6 and TRBJ2-1, reads DAGVTQSPTHLIKTRGQQVTLRCSPKSGHDTVSWYQQALGQGPQFIFQYYEEEERQRGNFPDRFSGHQFPNYSSELNVNALLLGDSALYLCASSPGLNNAQFFGPGTRLTVL.

This chain connects TRBV7-3 to TRBJ2-6; D is unresolved. The CDR3 covers 16 residues. V lost 3 bases, J lost 0 bases, and 9 bases lay in between. Per germline, CDR1 SGHTA and CDR2 FQGTGA. The CDR3 bases are TGTGCCAGCAGCTTCCGGCGGACCTCTGGGGCCAACGTCCTGACTTTC. Its translation: CASSFRRTSGANVLTF. The whole variable domain, filled in from reference TRBV7-3 and TRBJ2-6, reads GAGVSQTPSNKVTEKGKYVELRCDPISGHTALYWYRQSLGQGPEFLIYFQGTGAADDSGLPNDRFFAVRPEGSVSTLKIQRTERGDSAVYLCASSFRRTSGANVLTFGAGSRLTVL.

Notes on this clone: The sample has other DNA sequences that encode this CDR3 too. The chain joins TRBV6-5 to TRBJ2-1; D ambiguous. With 0 bases removed from V and 9 bases from J, the gap between germline ends came to 9 bases. The CDR3 extends over 13 amino acids. CDR1 MNHEY and CDR2 SVGAGI come from the germline V gene. The CDR3 region is CASSYSPRSEQFF. The CDR3 DNA reads as TGTGCCAGCAGTTACTCTCCCAGGTCTGAGCAGTTCTTC.

The chain employs TRBV5-1 and TRBJ1-2; D is uncertain. With 0 bases removed from V and 2 bases from J, the gap between germline ends came to 14 bases. This CDR3 is built from 16 residues. CDR1 SGHRS and CDR2 YFSETQ come from the germline V gene. The CDR3 spells CASSLGSSAANYGYTF. CDR3 coding DNA: TGCGCCAGCAGCTTGGGATCTTCGGCAGCGAACTATGGCTACACCTTC.

The chain links TRBV27 to TRBJ2-5; D is unclear. The DNA end is more similar to TRBJ2-7, so the J call may be wrong. Germline V lookup: CDR1 MNHEY, CDR2 SMNVEV (reference sequence). This CDR3 is built from 15 residues. Here the CDR3 reads CASSFKAGISYEQYF. CDR3 coding DNA: TGTGCCAGCAGTTTTAAGGCAGGCATCTCCTACGAGCAGTACTTC.

The chain combines TRBV11-2 with TRBJ1-1; D perhaps matches TRBD1 (5 bases). This CDR3 comprises 13 residues. Trimming took 2 bases from V and 3 from J, leaving 7 bases between them. In germline, CDR1 is SGHAT, CDR2 FQNNGV. CDR3 bases: TGTGCCAGCAGCTTACTGGGGCACACTGAAGCTTTCTTT. It encodes CASSLLGHTEAFF.

V gene TRBV29-1 combines with J gene TRBJ2-5; D is unclear. Germline CDR1 reads SQVTM; CDR2 reads ANQGSEA. CDR3 length: 15 residues. The ends were cut back, 4 bases at V and 4 bases at J, with 19 bases in the middle. The CDR3: CSVGWGNRRGETQYF. CDR3 DNA sequence: TGCAGCGTTGGATGGGGAAATAGGCGTGGAGAGACCCAGTACTTC.

With respect to this clone: This sequence may be a read error, since a much larger clone differs from it by one base. The identical CDR3 is also encoded by other nucleotide sequences in the sample. The V call is TRBV6-6, the J call TRBJ1-1; no reliable D call. V lost 2 bases and J 0 bases, leaving 7 bases between the germline ends. Looked up from germline, CDR1 is MNHNY and CDR2 is SVGAGI (reference sequence). The CDR3 is 14 amino acids. The CDR3 protein is CASSYGQVNTEAFF. The DNA of the CDR3 is TGTGCCAGCAGTTACGGGCAGGTGAACACTGAAGCTTTCTTT.

The chain carries TRBV6-5 and TRBJ1-2, with D possibly matching TRBD1 (5 bases). The CDR3 runs 13 residues. Deletions cut 9 bases from V and 8 bases from J, with 19 bases between. Germline V gene sequence: CDR1 MNHEY, CDR2 SVGAGI. The CDR3 region is CASNTAGTDGYTF. CDR3 nucleotides: TGTGCCAGTAACACGGCAGGGACGGACGGCTACACCTTC.

The rearrangement joins TRBV6-5 to TRBJ1-1; the D is unclear. Trimming stripped 2 bases from V and 9 bases from J, with 13 bases between. This CDR3 contains 13 residues. Germline V gene sequence: CDR1 MNHEY, CDR2 SVGAGI. As DNA, the CDR3 is TGTGCCAGCAGTTACCGACGTGCAGACAAAGCTTTCTTT. Translated: CASSYRRADKAFF.

The chain links TRBV28 to TRBJ1-4; perhaps TRBD1 as D (6 bases). The CDR3 is made up of 14 amino acids. Germline V CDR1 and CDR2: MDHEN, SYDVKM. V lost 6 bases, J lost 8 bases, and 16 bases lay in between. This CDR3 reads CASRERGGREKLFF. In DNA form, the CDR3 reads TGTGCCAGCAGGGAGAGGGGGGGCCGCGAAAAACTGTTTTTT.

The chain has TRBV10-3 and TRBJ2-7; 9 positions agree with TRBD2. Losses at the gene ends were 5 bases for V and 5 bases for J; bases not matched to a gene: 7. The CDR3 has 14 residues. From germline, CDR1 is ENHRY and CDR2 SYGVKD. The CDR3 here is CAISLSGSDDEQYF. Written as DNA, the CDR3 is TGTGCCATCAGTCTTAGCGGGAGTGACGACGAGCAGTACTTC.

J is TRBJ2-3 and V is TRBV11-3; no reliable D call. The CDR3 sequence is 16 residues long. V was cut by 1 base and J by 0 bases, with 11 bases left in between. CDR1 and CDR2 from the germline V gene are SGHNT and YENEEA. CDR3: CASSLAGQASTDTQYF. CDR3 DNA: TGTGCCAGCAGCTTAGCCGGCCAGGCTAGCACAGATACGCAGTATTTT. The whole variable domain, remainder taken from reference TRBV11-3 and TRBJ2-3, is EAGVVQSPRYKIIEKKQPVAFWCNPISGHNTLYWYLQNLGQGPELLIRYENEEAVDDSQLPKDRFSAERLKGVDSTLKIQPAELGDSAVYLCASSLAGQASTDTQYFGPGTRLTVL.

The J gene is TRBJ2-2, the V gene TRBV28; no definite D call. Trimming shortened V by 4 bases and J by 2 bases, and 5 bases separated the two germline ends. There are 13 residues in the CDR3. Germline CDR1 reads MDHEN; CDR2 reads SYDVKM. CDR3 amino acids: CASSSINTGELFF. The CDR3 DNA reads as TGTGCCAGCAGTTCGATTAACACCGGGGAGCTGTTTTTT.

The chain joins TRBV7-9 to TRBJ2-7; 8 bases map to TRBD1. CDR3 length: 14 residues. Germline trimming cut 6 bases from V and 6 bases from J; bases unmatched to any gene: 10. CDR1 is SEHNR, CDR2 FQNEAQ, per germline (reference sequence). The CDR3 bases are TGTGCCAGCAGACTAGGACAGGGACTTGGCGAGCAGTACTTC. Translating it yields CASRLGQGLGEQYF.

The gene calls are TRBV10-3 and TRBJ1-2; 11 nucleotides agree with TRBD1. This CDR3 spans 17 amino acids. The germline gives CDR1 ENHRY, CDR2 SYGVKD. The junction had 11 bases not matched to a gene; V was cut back by 7 bases and J by 1 base. The CDR3 sequence is CAITSGQGGGRNYGYTF. The CDR3 nucleotides are TGTGCCATCACCTCGGGACAGGGGGGAGGTCGTAACTATGGCTACACCTTC.

The chain couples TRBV28 to TRBJ2-7, with 8 bases identical to TRBD1. This CDR3 has 15 amino acids. V shed 4 bases and J 7 bases; nucleotides not matched to a gene: 12. Germline CDR1 reads MDHEN; CDR2 reads SYDVKM. The CDR3 spells CASSSPRQGAQEQYF. CDR3 bases: TGTGCCAGCAGTTCCCCGAGGCAGGGGGCGCAAGAGCAGTACTTC.